This T cell receptor beta chain is from a study of post-analysis software for immune sequencing data. Study results and limitations: Patients used five TRBV segments, including TRBV5-6, TRBV5-1 and TRBV20-1, more often than controls.

Germline CDR1 is MNHEY and CDR2 is SVGEGT. Trimming removed 4 bases from V and 9 bases from J, with 10 bases in between. The CDR3 has 13 residues. This clonotype was counted between two and nine times. The antigen is undetermined. Sequencing libraries made from TCR beta cDNA carried unique molecular identifiers. The source material, roughly 0.85 to 10 million T cells, gave rise to 500,000 or so cDNA molecules. TCRdb recomputed calls from the PCR reads with MiXCR, one row per CDR3 protein. The sample lists hundreds of thousands of distinct CDR3 sequences, around a third occurring once. This chain uses TRBV6-2 or TRBV6-3 with TRBJ2-6; D tentatively reads TRBD1 or TRBD2 (5 bases each). The sequence derives from a girl aged 5 to 17 with multiple sclerosis. The sequencing sample was made of blood. For the CDR3, the DNA is TGTGCCAGCAGTTCGGGGACGGGCAACGTCCTGACTTTC. Translating gives CASSSGTGNVLTF.